Here is one T cell receptor (beta chain) with its context. As processed by the authors: Reference gene primer amplification yielded estimated nucleated cell counts. This table comes from immunoSEQ multiplex PCR, and its TCRdb copy is limited to in-frame clones, with some not included. V, J and clone size are taken as reported in that table, and D and trimming were inferred from the DNA itself. The sample yields about 140,000 clones, about 83% seen once. This sample is part of a study of blood T cell repertoires in COVID-19. At the level of the study: Samples came from the United States, Italy and Spain, spanning acute and convalescent COVID-19. T cells, B-cell-depleted T cells, or PBMCs provided the cDNA or gDNA that served as material.

This TCR derives from a human donor in a cohort sampled during active COVID-19. Sequencing used peripheral blood.

CDR3 amino acids: CASSNWAVSGNTIYF. DNA of the CDR3: TGTGCCAGCAGCAACTGGGCCGTCTCTGGAAACACCATATATTTT. J is TRBJ1-3 and V is TRBV9; D not resolved. Trimming removed 4 bases from V and 0 bases from J, with 11 bases in between. This CDR3 comprises 15 residues. Germline CDR1 SGDLS, CDR2 YYNGEE.